These 25 T cell receptor beta chains share one sample of origin, sequenced in a study of cytomegalovirus exposure and HLA in healthy donors. Primers included in the PCR were 60 Vbeta and 13 Jbeta primers. Clones were sequenced by immunoSEQ multiplex PCR, and TCRdb holds only the in-frame ones, with some missing. The data show about 200,000 clones, with about 88% seen just once and approximately 0.31% held by the top ten. The sequencing input was PBMCs. Every receptor here comes from a woman between 25 and 40 years old in good health and CMV-seronegative.

The chain uses TRBV5-4 and TRBJ2-3, with TRBD2 identical over 7 bases. V gave up 2 bases and J gave up 1 base; unmatched junction bases: 1. Germline V CDR1 and CDR2: SGHNT, YYREEE (reference sequence). The CDR3 contains 14 residues. CDR3 sequence reads: CASSFAGGTDTQYF. The CDR3 coding sequence is TGTGCCAGCAGCTTTGCGGGGGGCACAGATACGCAGTATTTT.

The count of this clone is one. The chain uses TRBV7-9 and TRBJ2-1; 11 positions match TRBD2. V dropped 4 bases and J dropped 5; count of bases not matched to a gene: 10. The CDR3 covers 17 residues. CDR1 is SEHNR, CDR2 FQNEAQ, per germline (reference sequence). The CDR3 nucleotides are TGTGCCAGCAGCTCTCGACTAGCGGGGACCTCGGACAATGAGCAGTTCTTC. Encoded protein: CASSSRLAGTSDNEQFF.

The rearrangement uses TRBV5-1 and TRBJ1-1; D uncertain. Trimming removed 5 bases from V and 3 bases from J, with 14 bases in between. The CDR3 runs to 14 residues. Germline lookup yields CDR1 SGHRS and CDR2 YFSETQ. Here the CDR3 reads CASSLTEVDTEAFF. The CDR3 DNA reads as TGCGCCAGCAGTTTGACGGAGGTAGACACTGAAGCTTTCTTT.

The CDR3 DNA reads as TGTGCCAGCAGTAGGGGGCATCAAGAAAAACTGTTTTTT. As protein: CASSRGHQEKLFF. The V call is TRBV7-2, the J call TRBJ1-4, with 7 bases lining up with TRBD1. The ends lost 6 bases at V and 8 bases at J; junction bases unmatched: 6. Germline lookup yields CDR1 SGHTA and CDR2 FQGNSA. The CDR3 runs 13 residues.

The V gene is TRBV27, the J gene TRBJ2-7, with D possibly matching TRBD1 (6 bases). The CDR3 extends over 16 amino acids. Germline lookup yields CDR1 MNHEY and CDR2 SMNVEV (reference sequence). The V end lost 1 base, the J end lost 2 bases, and 15 bases lay between the germline ends. Written as DNA, the CDR3 is TGTGCCAGCAGTTTATACCCTCAGGGGAGCACCTACGAGCAGTACTTC. Encoded protein: CASSLYPQGSTYEQYF.

This chain links TRBV6-1 with TRBJ1-1; 7 positions match TRBD1. Trimming cost V 6 bases and J 3 bases; bases outside gene matches: 4. The CDR3 runs 13 residues. The V gene's germline CDR1 is MNHNS and CDR2 SASEGT. The CDR3 reads CASRYTGDTEAFF. The CDR3 DNA reads as TGTGCCAGCAGGTATACAGGGGACACTGAAGCTTTCTTT.

V and J are TRBV9 and TRBJ1-2; 9 bases align to TRBD1. From germline, CDR1 is SGDLS and CDR2 YYNGEE. V dropped 3 bases and J dropped 5; count of bases not matched to a gene: 11. The CDR3 has 16 residues. The chain's CDR3 is CASSGYTRTGEYGYTF. The CDR3 bases are TGTGCCAGCAGCGGCTACACCCGGACAGGGGAATATGGCTACACCTTC.

The chain couples TRBV15 to TRBJ2-7; 7 bases align to TRBD2. Germline assignment: CDR1 LNHNV and CDR2 YYDKDF (reference sequence). V trimming: 1 base; J trimming: 5 bases; junction bases outside the gene matches: 11. This CDR3 is 16 amino acids long. The CDR3 region has the DNA TGTGCCACCAGCAGAGGAAATGCGGGAGTTCTCAACGAGCAGTACTTC. The encoded protein is CATSRGNAGVLNEQYF.

This chain links TRBV5-1 with TRBJ1-2; 11 nucleotides align to TRBD1. Germline lookup yields CDR1 SGHRS and CDR2 YFSETQ. CDR3 size: 16 residues. V lost 4 bases and J lost 10; bases outside the gene matches: 15. CDR3 sequence reads: CASSPRFGQGAGVYTF. The CDR3 bases are TGCGCCAGCAGCCCCCGCTTCGGACAGGGGGCGGGTGTCTACACCTTC.

A single count supports this clone. The CDR3 DNA follows: TGTGCCAGCAGTGAGGGGGACAGCGCCTTGGACGAGCAGTACTTC. It yields the protein CASSEGDSALDEQYF. The chain carries TRBV2 and TRBJ2-7, with 7 positions matching TRBD1. Germline CDR1 and CDR2: SNHLY and FYNNEI. The CDR3 is 15 residues long. J gave up 5 bases and V 3 bases, and 10 bases lay outside the gene matches. The complete variable domain, with remaining parts taken from reference TRBV2 and TRBJ2-7, reads EPEVTQTPSHQVTQMGQEVILRCVPISNHLYFYWYRQILGQKVEFLVSFYNNEISEKSEIFDDQFSVERPDGSNFTLKIRSTKLEDSAMYFCASSEGDSALDEQYFGPGTRLTVT.

This rearrangement joins TRBV29-1 to TRBJ1-1; 7 bases align to TRBD1. Per germline, CDR1 SQVTM and CDR2 ANQGSEA. The CDR3 runs 15 residues. J lost 0 bases, V lost 7 bases, and 11 bases had no gene match. CDR3 DNA sequence: TGCAGCGGCCACCAGGGGGGCTGGATGAACACTGAAGCTTTCTTT. As protein: CSGHQGGWMNTEAFF.

The chain is built from TRBV7-2 and TRBJ2-1, with 14 positions matching TRBD2. The germline gives CDR1 SGHTA, CDR2 FQGNSA. The CDR3 is 16 residues long. Unmatched junction bases numbered 8, after V lost 6 bases and J lost 7 bases. The CDR3 nucleotides are TGTGCCAGCAGTCGACTAGCGGGAGGGCCCGGGAATGAGCAGTTCTTC. It is translated as CASSRLAGGPGNEQFF.

The CDR3 sequence is CASSYDRDITEAFF. Here the CDR3 DNA reads TGTGCCAGCAGTTACGACCGGGACATCACTGAAGCTTTCTTT. This chain connects TRBV6-5 to TRBJ1-1, with D tentatively TRBD1 (6 bases). Germline assignment: CDR1 MNHEY and CDR2 SVGAGI. V was cut by 2 bases and J by 4 bases, with 11 bases left in between. This CDR3 is built from 14 residues.

The chain links TRBV25-1 to TRBJ2-5; 13 bases agree with TRBD2. The CDR3 consists of 15 residues. Trimming removed 6 bases from V and 4 bases from J; junction bases left unmatched: 5. Germline CDR1 MGHDK, CDR2 SYGVNS. CDR3 nucleotide sequence: TGTGCCAGCAGCCGTTGGACTAGCGGGGGAGAGACCCAGTACTTC. This encodes CASSRWTSGGETQYF.

This clone has a handful of counts. The J gene is TRBJ1-1, the V gene TRBV4-2, with 8 bases fitting TRBD1. Per the germline V gene, CDR1 is LGHNA and CDR2 is YNFKEQ. The V segment lost 0 bases and the J segment 3 bases; nucleotides outside the gene matches: 3. The CDR3 contains 15 residues. CDR3 DNA: TGTGCCAGCAGCCAAGAGACAGGGGCGTACACTGAAGCTTTCTTT. Its protein product is CASSQETGAYTEAFF.

There are a few counts of this clone. V usage is TRBV18 and J usage is TRBJ1-1, with D unclear. The CDR3 extends over 15 amino acids. Germline loops: CDR1 KGHSH, CDR2 LQKENI. Trimming pared 0 bases from V and 1 base from J, leaving 9 bases between. The CDR3 region is CASSPPPTSNTEAFF. The CDR3 coding sequence is TGTGCCAGCTCACCACCGCCGACATCGAACACTGAAGCTTTCTTT.

The chain has TRBV2 and TRBJ2-1; TRBD2 matches at 9 bases. V was clipped by 1 base and J by 7 bases; unmatched bases: 5. This CDR3 is 15 amino acids long. Germline V gene data show CDR1 as SNHLY and CDR2 as FYNNEI. Written as DNA, the CDR3 is TGTGCCAGCAGTGAAGAAGCGGGGGGAGCGAATGAGCAGTTCTTC. Translated: CASSEEAGGANEQFF.

The chain employs TRBV7-2 and TRBJ1-2; TRBD1 aligns across 7 bases. Trimming removed 5 bases from V and 0 bases from J; junction bases left unmatched: 9. The germline V gene encodes CDR1 SGHTA and CDR2 FQGNSA. The CDR3 length is 16 residues. In DNA, the CDR3 is TGTGCCAGCAGCCCAGGGGGGTTGGGCTCTAACTATGGCTACACCTTC. Residues: CASSPGGLGSNYGYTF.

The chain uses TRBV11-2 and TRBJ1-6; 9 nucleotides match TRBD1. This CDR3 has 15 residues. V trimming: 5 bases; J trimming: 9 bases; junction bases outside the gene matches: 8. Germline V gene lookup returns CDR1 SGHAT and CDR2 FQNNGV. The CDR3 is CASSLRQGGGSPLHF. DNA for the CDR3: TGTGCCAGCAGCCTGCGACAGGGGGGAGGTTCACCCCTCCACTTT. Using reference TRBV11-2 and TRBJ1-6 for the parts outside the CDR3, the full variable domain is EAGVAQSPRYKIIEKRQSVAFWCNPISGHATLYWYQQILGQGPKLLIQFQNNGVVDDSQLPKDRFSAERLKGVDSTLKIQPAKLEDSAVYLCASSLRQGGGSPLHFGNGTRLTVT.

This clone was seen only once. The rearrangement links TRBV18 to TRBJ2-1, with 11 nucleotides matching TRBD2. After removal of 8 bases from V and 7 bases from J, the junction contained 7 bases not matched to a gene. In germline, CDR1 is KGHSH, CDR2 LQKENI. This CDR3 contains 14 residues. As DNA, the CDR3 is TGTGCCAGCGCGCGACTAGCGGGATTAAATGAGCAGTTCTTC. Protein product: CASARLAGLNEQFF.

V gene TRBV2 combines with J gene TRBJ1-1, with D possibly being TRBD1 (6 bases). V dropped 4 bases and J dropped 5 bases, with 17 bases sitting between them. Germline V CDR1 and CDR2: SNHLY, FYNNEI. The length of the CDR3 is 15 residues. CDR3 bases: TGTGCCAGCAGTGGGTCACAGGGTTACAGGACTGAAGCTTTCTTT. It specifies CASSGSQGYRTEAFF.

This clone was detected a few times. This rearrangement joins TRBV7-9 to TRBJ2-1; no firm D call. Germline V gene lookup returns CDR1 SEHNR and CDR2 FQNEAQ (reference sequence). The CDR3 extends over 12 amino acids. Trimming removed 5 bases from V and 14 bases from J, with 16 bases in between. CDR3 protein: CASSLTDHPEFF. DNA of the CDR3: TGTGCCAGCAGCCTAACAGACCACCCCGAGTTCTTC.

The V call is TRBV28, the J call TRBJ2-1; perhaps TRBD2 as D (5 bases). This CDR3 has 12 residues. Germline values: CDR1 MDHEN, CDR2 SYDVKM. V shed 8 bases and J shed 0 bases, with 5 bases lying between them. CDR3 sequence (DNA): TGTGCCAGCGGGAGCTCCTACAATGAGCAGTTCTTC. Translated, it gives CASGSSYNEQFF.

The chain joins TRBV7-6 to TRBJ2-3; 11 positions match TRBD2. After removal of 2 bases from V and 2 bases from J, the junction contained 9 bases not matched to a gene. There are 18 residues in the CDR3. Germline V gene data show CDR1 as SGHVS and CDR2 as FNYEAQ. CDR3 loop: CASSLRRLAGITTDTQYF. The DNA of the CDR3 is TGTGCCAGCAGCTTACGAAGACTAGCGGGGATTACCACAGATACGCAGTATTTT.

The J gene is TRBJ2-7, the V gene TRBV27; possibly TRBD1 for D (6 bases). The CDR3 has 15 residues. V was trimmed by 6 bases and J by 2 bases, leaving 17 bases between them. In germline, CDR1 is MNHEY, CDR2 SMNVEV (reference sequence). CDR3 amino acids: CASRSIRDNPYEQYF. In nucleotides, the CDR3 is TGTGCCAGCAGATCTATCCGGGACAATCCCTACGAGCAGTACTTC.